The rows below give T cell receptor beta chains drawn from one sample of a study of blood T cell repertoires in COVID-19. The method was immunoSEQ multiplex PCR; TCRdb's version includes in-frame clones alone and lacks a portion of them. The sample has approximately 140,000 clones, 80% to 90% seen once. Sequencing was done on a sample of peripheral blood. The receptors come from a man aged 60 to 75 with active or convalescent COVID-19. Each CDR3 is given with its conserved first and last residue. Fields, in order: J gene, D gene, clone size, V gene, CDR3 DNA, CDR3 protein. D genes are given only for firm matches. Size is omitted from some rows. Given values are once, few, many or a class for expanded clones.

TRBJ1-4 | . | . | TRBV2 | TGTGCCAGCAGCCGGACAGAGAATGAAAAACTGTTTTTT | CASSRTENEKLFF
TRBJ2-1 | TRBD2 | . | TRBV2 | TGTGCCAGCGAACCTCTACTAGCGGAAAAGACCTACAATGAGCAGTTCTTC | CASEPLLAEKTYNEQFF
TRBJ1-2 | . | . | TRBV24-1 | TGTGCCACCAGTGCAGTAGGGAGAACGGGCTACACCTTC | CATSAVGRTGYTF
TRBJ2-2 | TRBD2 | few | TRBV30 | TGTGCCTGGAGTCCGGGGAGGGGCGACACCGGGGAGCTGTTTTTT | CAWSPGRGDTGELFF
TRBJ1-2 | TRBD1 | . | TRBV6-5 | TGTGCCAGCAGTCAACAGGGGGCTCAAGGCTACACCTTC | CASSQQGAQGYTF
TRBJ2-1 | . | . | TRBV12-3/TRBV12-4 | TGTGCCAGCAGTCAGGGACTTTACAATGAGCAGTTCTTC | CASSQGLYNEQFF
TRBJ2-3 | . | . | TRBV6-1 | TGTGCCAGCAGTGAGACGGGGGATACGCAGTATTTT | CASSETGDTQYF
TRBJ1-6 | . | . | TRBV30 | TGTGCCTGGGACAGATATAATTCACCCCTCCACTTT | CAWDRYNSPLHF
TRBJ2-7 | TRBD1 | . | TRBV5-1 | TGCGCCAGCAGCACGATGGGGACAGGGGGATCCTACGAGCAGTACTTC | CASSTMGTGGSYEQYF
TRBJ1-3 | TRBD1 | . | TRBV3-1/TRBV3-2 | TGTGCCAGCAGCCAAGTTATCAGGGGGCAGGGAAACACCATATATTTT | CASSQVIRGQGNTIYF
TRBJ2-1 | TRBD2 | . | TRBV12-3/TRBV12-4 | TGTGCATCCAGCGGGAGCTACAATGAGCAGTTCTTC | CASSGSYNEQFF
TRBJ2-7 | . | . | TRBV29-1 | TGCAGCGCCTTACTAGTCCACGAGCAGTACTTC | CSALLVHEQYF
TRBJ2-1 | . | . | TRBV7-3 | TGTGCCAGCAGCTTAATCCGACTCGACCGCGGCAATGAGCAGTTCTTC | CASSLIRLDRGNEQFF
TRBJ2-7 | . | . | TRBV25-1 | TGTGCCAGCAGTGTCGGCAGGGCCTACGAGCAGTACTTC | CASSVGRAYEQYF
TRBJ2-7 | . | . | TRBV20-1 | TGCAGTGCCGGACTGTCCCTCGAGCAGTACTTC | CSAGLSLEQYF
TRBJ2-3 | . | . | TRBV10-1 | TGCGCCAGCAGGGACATCGCCGCCACAGATACGCAGTATTTT | CASRDIAATDTQYF
TRBJ2-5 | TRBD2 | . | TRBV4-2 | TGTGCCAGCAGCCAAGATCTCGGGAGGGGGGAGACCCAGTACTTC | CASSQDLGRGETQYF
TRBJ1-1 | TRBD1 | once | TRBV9 | TGTGCCAGCAACACCAGGGGGCAAAGCACTGAAGCTTTCTTT | CASNTRGQSTEAFF
TRBJ2-2 | . | . | TRBV20-1 | TGCAGTGCTAGTGTGGGCCCGAACACCGGGGAGCTGTTTTTT | CSASVGPNTGELFF
TRBJ2-1 | TRBD2 | few | TRBV15 | TGTGCCACCAGCAGACTTCCCCCCACTAGCGGGAGCACCTGGGGGAATGAGCAGTTCTTC | CATSRLPPTSGSTWGNEQFF
TRBJ2-7 | . | . | TRBV6-6 | TGTGCCAGCAGTTACTCGGCGACTCCTAAGGAGCAGTACTTC | CASSYSATPKEQYF
TRBJ2-7 | . | once | TRBV6-5 | TGTGCCAGCAGTTACGAGGGGGGGCGCCCCTACGAGCAGTACTTC | CASSYEGGRPYEQYF
TRBJ1-2 | . | few | TRBV20-1 | TGCAGTGCTAGTACCGGGACATTCTATGGCTACACCTTC | CSASTGTFYGYTF
TRBJ2-1 | . | . | TRBV7-3 | TGTGCCAGCAGCACCAGGGAATGGAATGAGCAGTTCTTC | CASSTREWNEQFF
TRBJ2-3 | . | . | TRBV18 | TGTGCCAGCTCATCAGACCCTCCGGGGATGAGCACAGATACGCAGTATTTT | CASSSDPPGMSTDTQYF
TRBJ2-2 | . | . | TRBV9 | TGTGCCAGCAGCGTAGGGGCAGGGTCGGGCACCGGGGAGCTGTTTTTT | CASSVGAGSGTGELFF
TRBJ1-3 | TRBD1 | . | TRBV7-9 | TGTGCCAGCAGCTTGGGACAGAGCTCTGGAAACACCATATATTTT | CASSLGQSSGNTIYF
TRBJ1-2 | TRBD1 | . | TRBV25-1 | TGTGCCAGCAGTGCGGGACAGGGGATCAGTGGCTACACCTTC | CASSAGQGISGYTF
TRBJ1-2 | . | . | TRBV4-1 | TGCGCCAGCAGCCAAGATCACCGGGAAGGCTATGGCTACACCTTC | CASSQDHREGYGYTF
TRBJ2-7 | . | . | TRBV9 | TGTGCCAGCAGCGTAGCCGTACTATCCGAGCAGTACTTC | CASSVAVLSEQYF
TRBJ2-1 | TRBD1 | few | TRBV6-5 | TGTGCCAGCAGTTACGGGGACAGGGGATACAATGAGCAGTTCTTC | CASSYGDRGYNEQFF
TRBJ2-7 | . | . | TRBV4-3 | TGCGCCAGCAGCCAAAGTCCAGGGGACTCCTACGAGCAGTACTTC | CASSQSPGDSYEQYF
TRBJ1-5 | . | . | TRBV28 | TGTGCCAGCAGTTTACCCGGGACACATAGCAATCAGCCCCAGCATTTT | CASSLPGTHSNQPQHF
TRBJ1-3 | . | . | TRBV9 | TGTGCCAGCAGCGTAAGGGGGACCTCTGGAAACACCATATATTTT | CASSVRGTSGNTIYF
TRBJ1-2 | . | . | TRBV28 | TGTGCCACCGGGGGGGAATGGGACTATGGCTACACCTTC | CATGGEWDYGYTF
TRBJ2-6 | . | . | TRBV18 | TGTGCCAGCTCACCACAGGACAGTTCTGGGGCCAACGTCCTGACTTTC | CASSPQDSSGANVLTF
TRBJ2-5 | TRBD2 | . | TRBV5-5 | TGTGCCAGCAGCTTAGGGACTACTGGGGCCCAAGAGACCCAGTACTTC | CASSLGTTGAQETQYF
TRBJ2-7 | TRBD2 | . | TRBV5-4 | TGTGCCAGCAGCTTAACAGCCGGACTAGCGGTTTCCTACGAGCAGTACTTC | CASSLTAGLAVSYEQYF
TRBJ1-4 | . | . | TRBV7-6 | TGTGCCAGCACCTCAGATGAAAAACTGTTTTTT | CASTSDEKLFF
TRBJ2-1 | . | . | TRBV11-2 | TGTGCCAGCAGCTTAGTAGGGGCCGACGGCTACAATGAGCAGTTCTTC | CASSLVGADGYNEQFF
TRBJ1-5 | . | . | TRBV28 | TGTGCCAGCAGTCCCTTGGGCGGGGCCGACAATCAGCCCCAGCATTTT | CASSPLGGADNQPQHF
TRBJ1-2 | TRBD1 | . | TRBV6-5 | TGTGCCAGCACCCTCCTACAGGGGGCGAACTATGGCTACACCTTC | CASTLLQGANYGYTF
TRBJ2-2 | . | . | TRBV24-1 | TGTGCCACCAGTGGCAGGGCGAACACCGGGGAGCTGTTTTTT | CATSGRANTGELFF
TRBJ2-7 | . | . | TRBV6-5 | TGTGCCAGCAGTTATTACGAACAGGGCTACGAGCAGTACTTC | CASSYYEQGYEQYF
TRBJ2-6 | . | once | TRBV3-1/TRBV3-2 | TGTGCCAGCAGCCAGACGGGGTCTGGGGCCAACGTCCTGACTTTC | CASSQTGSGANVLTF
TRBJ2-3 | . | . | TRBV19 | TGTGCCAGTAGTATCTCCGGCACAGATACGCAGTATTTT | CASSISGTDTQYF
TRBJ2-1 | . | . | TRBV6-2/TRBV6-3 | TGTGCCAGCAGTTATTTACGCGGGTACAATGAGCAGTTCTTC | CASSYLRGYNEQFF
TRBJ2-2 | TRBD2 | . | TRBV6-1 | TGTGCCAGCAGTGGCCTAGCGGGATTTTACACCGGGGAGCTGTTTTTT | CASSGLAGFYTGELFF
TRBJ2-7 | TRBD1 | few | TRBV9 | TGTGCCAGCAGCGTTGGACAGGGAGGTCGCGAGCAGTACTTC | CASSVGQGGREQYF
TRBJ2-7 | TRBD2 | . | TRBV18 | TGTGCCAGCTCTTCGGGACTAGCGGGAGTGGACGAGCAGTACTTC | CASSSGLAGVDEQYF
TRBJ1-2 | TRBD1 | . | TRBV29-1 | TGCAGCGATACGACAGGGAACTATGGCTACACCTTC | CSDTTGNYGYTF
TRBJ1-5 | . | . | TRBV30 | TGTGCCTGGAGTGTTGGGGGAACAGGGAATCAGCCCCAGCATTTT | CAWSVGGTGNQPQHF
TRBJ1-4 | . | . | TRBV27 | TGTGCCAGCAGTCGGGTGTCTAATGAAAAACTGTTTTTT | CASSRVSNEKLFF
TRBJ2-1 | TRBD2 | . | TRBV20-1 | TGCAGTGCTAGTGGGCTAGCGGGAGGGAAATCCTACAATGAGCAGTTCTTC | CSASGLAGGKSYNEQFF
TRBJ1-2 | TRBD1 | . | TRBV6-1 | TGTGCCAGCAGTGAAGAAAGGGGACAGTCCTATGGCTACACCTTC | CASSEERGQSYGYTF
TRBJ2-7 | . | . | TRBV3-1/TRBV3-2 | TGTGCCAGCAGCCATTTGACGGGGAGCTCCTACGAGCAGTACTTC | CASSHLTGSSYEQYF
TRBJ2-7 | TRBD2 | . | TRBV4-1 | TGCGCCAGCAGCCAACTCAAGCGGGAGGACTACGAGCAGTACTTC | CASSQLKREDYEQYF
TRBJ2-5 | . | few | TRBV5-6 | TGTGCCAGCAGCTTGTCGACCGGGTGGACCCAGTACTTC | CASSLSTGWTQYF
TRBJ2-3 | TRBD2 | . | TRBV5-4 | TGTGCCAGCAGCTCGGGACTAGCGGGAAGGCCCACGCAGTATTTT | CASSSGLAGRPTQYF